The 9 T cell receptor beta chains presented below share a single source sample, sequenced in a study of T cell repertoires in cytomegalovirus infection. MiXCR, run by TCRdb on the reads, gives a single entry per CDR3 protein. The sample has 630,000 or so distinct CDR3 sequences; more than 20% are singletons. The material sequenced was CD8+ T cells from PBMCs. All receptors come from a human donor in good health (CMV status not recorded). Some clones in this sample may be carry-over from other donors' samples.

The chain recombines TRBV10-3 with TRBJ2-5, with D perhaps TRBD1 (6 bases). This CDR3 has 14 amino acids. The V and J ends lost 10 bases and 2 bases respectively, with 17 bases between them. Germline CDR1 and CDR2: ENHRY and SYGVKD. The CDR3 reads CATRGAGTQETQYF. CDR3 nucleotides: TGTGCCACCAGAGGGGCCGGGACACAAGAGACCCAGTACTTC.

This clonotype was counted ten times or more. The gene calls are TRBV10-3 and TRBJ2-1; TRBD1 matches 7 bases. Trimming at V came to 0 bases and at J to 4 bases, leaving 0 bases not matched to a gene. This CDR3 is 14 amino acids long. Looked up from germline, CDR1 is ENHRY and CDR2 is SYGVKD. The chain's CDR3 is CAISESDRYNEQFF. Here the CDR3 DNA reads TGTGCCATCAGTGAGTCGGACAGGTACAATGAGCAGTTCTTC.

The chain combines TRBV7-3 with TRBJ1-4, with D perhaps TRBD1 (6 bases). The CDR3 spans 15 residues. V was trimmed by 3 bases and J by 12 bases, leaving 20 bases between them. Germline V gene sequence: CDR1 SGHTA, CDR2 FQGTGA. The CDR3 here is CASSFMPTGSGELFF. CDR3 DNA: TGTGCCAGCAGCTTTATGCCCACAGGGTCGGGTGAACTGTTTTTT.

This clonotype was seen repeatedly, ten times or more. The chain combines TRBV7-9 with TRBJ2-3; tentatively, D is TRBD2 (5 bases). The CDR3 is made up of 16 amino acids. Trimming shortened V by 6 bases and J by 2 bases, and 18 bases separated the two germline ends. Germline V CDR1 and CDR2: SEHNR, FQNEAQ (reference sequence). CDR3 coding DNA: TGTGCCAGCAGTTTGCGGGTCCTCCCTCCCACAGATACGCAGTATTTT. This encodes CASSLRVLPPTDTQYF.

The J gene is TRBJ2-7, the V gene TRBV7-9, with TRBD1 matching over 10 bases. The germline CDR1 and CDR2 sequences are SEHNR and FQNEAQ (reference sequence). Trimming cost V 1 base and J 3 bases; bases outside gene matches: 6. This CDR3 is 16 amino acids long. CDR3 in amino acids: CASSLGGQGSHYEQYV. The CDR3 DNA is TGTGCCAGCAGCTTAGGGGGACAGGGGTCTCACTACGAGCAGTACGTC.

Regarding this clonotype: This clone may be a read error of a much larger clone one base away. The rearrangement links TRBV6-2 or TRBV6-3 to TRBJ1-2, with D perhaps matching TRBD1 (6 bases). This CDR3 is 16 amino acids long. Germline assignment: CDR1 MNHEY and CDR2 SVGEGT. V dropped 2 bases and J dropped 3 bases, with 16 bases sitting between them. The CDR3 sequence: CASSYAQDSRHYGYTF. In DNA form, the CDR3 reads TGTGCCAGCAGTTACGCCCAGGACAGCCGTCACTATGGCTACACCTTC.

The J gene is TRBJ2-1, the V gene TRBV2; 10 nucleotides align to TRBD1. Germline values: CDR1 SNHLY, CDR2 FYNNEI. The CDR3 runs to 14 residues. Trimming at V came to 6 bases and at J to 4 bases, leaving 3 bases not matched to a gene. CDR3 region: CASSGTGEYNEQFF. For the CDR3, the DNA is TGTGCCAGCAGCGGGACAGGGGAATACAATGAGCAGTTCTTC.

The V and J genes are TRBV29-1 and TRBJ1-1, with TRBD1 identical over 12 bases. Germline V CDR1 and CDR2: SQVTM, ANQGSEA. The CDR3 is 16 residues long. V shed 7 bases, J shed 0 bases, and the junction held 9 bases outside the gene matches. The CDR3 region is CSARDRGRSLNTEAFF. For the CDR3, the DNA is TGCAGCGCCCGGGACAGGGGGCGATCGTTGAACACTGAAGCTTTCTTT.

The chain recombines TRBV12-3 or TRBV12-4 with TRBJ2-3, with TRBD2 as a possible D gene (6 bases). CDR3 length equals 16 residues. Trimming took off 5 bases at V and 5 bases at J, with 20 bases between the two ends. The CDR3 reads CASSLEAGPQVDTQYF. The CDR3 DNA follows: TGTGCCAGCAGTCTCGAGGCGGGGCCACAGGTAGATACGCAGTATTTT.